This TCR beta chain was obtained from a study of glioma-infiltrating T cells after dendritic cell vaccination. Across the whole study: Patients received autologous tumor lysate-pulsed dendritic cell vaccination between about 2002 and 2012.

Broader study findings: Estimated pretreatment TIL content predicted outcome after dendritic cell vaccination.

CDR1 and CDR2 from the germline V gene are GTSNPN and SVGIG (reference sequence). CDR3 length: 13 amino acids. V shed 8 bases and J 8 bases; nucleotides not matched to a gene: 7. The time point is: after dendritic cell vaccination, including at tumor progression/relapse. This clone occurred a few times. The antigen is not known. The primer mix had 60 V beta and 13 J beta primers. The method was immunoSEQ multiplex PCR; TCRdb's version includes in-frame clones alone and lacks a portion of them. The table records about 90,000 clones, roughly four fifths of them present only once. The chain joins TRBV30 to TRBJ2-1; TRBD1 matches 12 bases. The clonotype was recovered from a human donor with glioblastoma. The source was blood, collected after dendritic cell vaccination. DNA for the CDR3: TGTGCCCTCACCGGGACAGGGGGCTATGAGCAGTTCTTC. Its protein is CALTGTGGYEQFF.